Below, 8 T cell receptor beta chains from the same sample are listed, as sequenced in a study of patients and donors after allogeneic stem cell transplantation (dated by TCRdb to 2018 to 2020). Libraries were made using RT-PCR. The instrument given in TCRdb is NextSeq 550. TCRdb ran its own pipeline on the public reads, namely fastp trimming at Q25 and MiXCR clone calling, and kept in-frame beta chains. Each record represents a unique CDR3 protein, reported with the most common genes and DNA among its rows. For this sample the table gives 410,000 or so distinct CDR3 sequences, of which roughly 17% were detected only once. Jointly, the top ten make up around 6.8% of the sample. The sample was blood, either unsorted or a sorted T cell fraction (not recorded which). Every receptor here comes from a human donor who was either an allogeneic HSCT recipient or a stem cell or donor lymphocyte infusion donor (not recorded which). It is not recorded whose cells these are; they may come from a transplant donor.

The rearrangement links TRBV7-2 to TRBJ2-3; the match to TRBD2 covers 10 bases. Per the germline V gene, CDR1 is SGHTA and CDR2 is FQGNSA. CDR3 length: 15 residues. With 4 bases clipped from V and 5 bases from J, the junction kept 6 bases outside the gene matches. The chain's CDR3 is CASSYLAGGGDTQYF. The CDR3 region has the DNA TGTGCCAGCAGCTATTTAGCGGGAGGTGGAGATACGCAGTATTTT. Using reference TRBV7-2 and TRBJ2-3 for the parts outside the CDR3, the full variable domain is GAGVSQSPSNKVTEKGKDVELRCDPISGHTALYWYRQSLGQGLEFLIYFQGNSAPDKSGLPSDRFSAERTGGSVSTLTIQRTQQEDSAVYLCASSYLAGGGDTQYFGPGTRLTVL.

This clonotype was detected ten times or more. V gene TRBV11-2 combines with J gene TRBJ2-1; D unclear. The CDR3 runs to 11 residues. Germline V gene sequence: CDR1 SGHAT, CDR2 FQNNGV. With 1 base removed from V and 10 bases from J, the gap between germline ends came to 5 bases. The DNA for the CDR3 is TGTGCCAGCAGCTTAGCGTGGGAGCAGTTCTTC. Translating it yields CASSLAWEQFF.

The chain recombines TRBV6-5 with TRBJ2-7, with 7 bases fitting TRBD1. This CDR3 comprises 14 residues. CDR1 and CDR2 (germline): MNHEY, SVGAGI. V trimming: 2 bases; J trimming: 3 bases; junction bases outside the gene matches: 4. The CDR3 loop is CASSYTRDSYEQYF. DNA for the CDR3: TGTGCCAGCAGTTACACCCGGGACAGCTACGAGCAGTACTTC.

The chain is built from TRBV12-3 or TRBV12-4 and TRBJ2-7, with D tentatively TRBD1 or TRBD2 (5 bases each). V lost 10 bases, J lost 3 bases, and 13 bases lay in between. This CDR3 spans 12 amino acids. CDR3 in DNA: TGTGCCACCGGATGGGGGTTCTACGAGCAGTACTTC. Translating it yields CATGWGFYEQYF.

This clonotype has more than one count but fewer than ten. The CDR3 nucleotides read TGCAGTGCTAGTCAGGGCCCTATACCTAACTATGGCTACACCTTC. This translates into CSASQGPIPNYGYTF. The chain has TRBV20-1 and TRBJ1-2; maybe TRBD1 (5 bases). This CDR3 has 15 amino acids. Trimming left V 3 bases short and J 0 bases short, with 14 bases between. The germline V gene has CDR1 DFQATT and CDR2 SNEGSKA (reference sequence).

This clonotype was counted a few times. The germline gene is not matched at one end of the junction; a read error may be the cause. V usage is TRBV2 and J usage is TRBJ1-1; D uncertain. The CDR3 spans 13 residues. Germline V lookup: CDR1 SNHLY, CDR2 FYNNEI. For the CDR3, the DNA is TGTGCGAGCACCTCAGAGGGGAACACTGAAGCTTTCTTT. Its protein product is CASTSEGNTEAFF.

The chain uses TRBV12-3 or TRBV12-4 and TRBJ1-2, with 9 bases that match TRBD1. The ends lost 6 bases at V and 6 bases at J; junction bases unmatched: 8. The CDR3 spans 14 residues. The CDR3 region has the DNA TGTGCCAGCAGACCTGGACAGGGGAGCGATGGCTACACCTTC. This gives the protein CASRPGQGSDGYTF.

This chain connects TRBV6-2 or TRBV6-3 to TRBJ2-3, with a tentative D call TRBD1 (6 bases). Germline-derived CDR1 and CDR2 are MNHEY and SVGEGT. V lost 8 bases, J lost 2 bases, and 11 bases lay in between. The CDR3 is made up of 13 amino acids. DNA for the CDR3: TGTGCCAGCTGGACAGACCACACAGATACGCAGTATTTT. This codes for CASWTDHTDTQYF.